The 27 T cell receptor beta chains in this list originate from one sample, sequenced in a study of cytomegalovirus exposure and HLA in healthy donors. A multiplex PCR was run with 60 Vbeta primers and 13 Jbeta primers. Using immunoSEQ multiplex PCR, the repertoire was profiled, and TCRdb retains in-frame clones only, with some absent. The sample includes about 120,000 clones, over 65% seen only once; the top ten take 4%. Source material: PBMCs. Receptor source: a man aged 40-50 years in good health and CMV-seropositive.

The CDR3 is CASSGRTADTTDTQYF. The CDR3 DNA follows: TGCGCCAGCAGTGGTCGGACAGCCGATACCACAGATACGCAGTATTTT. The chain employs TRBV10-1 and TRBJ2-3, with a weak D call TRBD1 (6 bases). Germline values: CDR1 WNHNN, CDR2 SYGVQD (reference sequence). The ends were cut back, 4 bases at V and 2 bases at J, with 16 bases in the middle. The CDR3 consists of 16 residues.

This CDR3 is CATSRGVRRLAGGTGELFF. In DNA, the CDR3 is TGTGCCACCAGCAGAGGAGTTAGGCGACTAGCGGGAGGGACCGGGGAGCTGTTTTTT. V gene TRBV15 combines with J gene TRBJ2-2; 14 bases are shared with TRBD2. The CDR3 is made up of 19 amino acids. The J segment lost 5 bases and the V segment lost 1 base, leaving 9 bases of the junction unmatched. The germline CDR1 and CDR2 sequences are LNHNV and YYDKDF (reference sequence).

J is TRBJ2-2 and V is TRBV6-5; tentative D call: TRBD1 (6 bases). Between the trimmed V and J ends, which lost 4 bases and 6 bases, there was a span of 12 bases. From germline, CDR1 is MNHEY and CDR2 SVGAGI. CDR3 length: 14 amino acids. CDR3 sequence reads: CASSSNRVAGELFF. The CDR3 nucleotides are TGTGCCAGCAGTTCTAACAGGGTCGCCGGGGAGCTGTTTTTT.

This chain joins TRBV27 and TRBJ1-3; TRBD1 aligns across 7 bases. The CDR3 contains 18 residues. After removal of 5 bases from V and 1 base from J, the junction contained 14 bases not matched to a gene. Germline-derived CDR1 and CDR2 are MNHEY and SMNVEV (reference sequence). The CDR3 DNA sequence: TGTGCCAGCAGTCCCTACCTTGTGGAGGGGGCTTCTGGAAACACCATATATTTT. Protein sequence: CASSPYLVEGASGNTIYF.

The V gene is TRBV5-1, the J gene TRBJ1-4; TRBD1 is a possible D gene (6 bases). Germline CDR1 SGHRS, CDR2 YFSETQ. The CDR3 sequence is 15 residues long. V was cut by 1 base and J by 1 base, with 8 bases left in between. The CDR3 spells CASSLTGQTNEKLFF. In nucleotides, the CDR3 is TGCGCCAGCAGCTTGACAGGGCAAACTAATGAAAAACTGTTTTTT.

V and J are TRBV7-2 and TRBJ2-2, with TRBD2 matching over 12 bases. CDR3 length: 15 amino acids. The V gene end was trimmed by 6 bases and the J gene end by 10 bases; junction bases not matched to a gene: 9. CDR1 and CDR2 from the germline V gene are SGHTA and FQGNSA. This CDR3 reads CASSLLAGGPEELFF. The CDR3 DNA reads as TGTGCCAGCAGTCTCCTAGCGGGAGGGCCTGAGGAGCTGTTTTTT.

V is TRBV5-1 and J is TRBJ1-2; 9 nucleotides agree with TRBD1. The CDR3 loop spans 15 amino acids. CDR1 is SGHRS and CDR2 is YFSETQ in the germline V gene. J lost 2 bases, V lost 1 base, and 3 bases had no gene match. Here the CDR3 reads CASSLMTGGNYGYTF. The DNA of the CDR3 is TGCGCCAGCAGCTTGATGACAGGGGGGAACTATGGCTACACCTTC.

V gene TRBV6-1 combines with J gene TRBJ2-1; D perhaps matches TRBD2 (6 bases). The CDR3 sequence is 15 residues long. The ends were cut back, 6 bases at V and 6 bases at J, with 18 bases in the middle. Germline V gene data show CDR1 as MNHNS and CDR2 as SASEGT. The CDR3 DNA sequence: TGTGCCAGCAGCCATACCGGTATGGGGGGCAATGAGCAGTTCTTC. It translates to CASSHTGMGGNEQFF.

This clone is a singleton in its sample. The gene calls are TRBV4-2 and TRBJ2-6; tentative D call: TRBD2 (5 bases). The V and J ends lost 3 bases and 3 bases respectively, with 12 bases between them. This CDR3 is built from 16 residues. Looked up from germline, CDR1 is LGHNA and CDR2 is YNFKEQ. DNA for the CDR3: TGTGCCAGCAGCCACATAGGACGGGATGGGGCCAACGTCCTGACTTTC. Encoded protein: CASSHIGRDGANVLTF.

The gene calls are TRBV5-4 and TRBJ2-3; a possible D gene is TRBD1 (6 bases). This CDR3 is 13 amino acids long. The V gene's germline CDR1 is SGHNT and CDR2 YYREEE (reference sequence). The V end lost 4 bases, the J end lost 5 bases, and 11 bases lay between the germline ends. The CDR3 coding sequence is TGTGCCAGCAGCCCGGGGACAATAGATACGCAGTATTTT. It encodes CASSPGTIDTQYF.

This clone was found a few times. The chain employs TRBV2 and TRBJ1-6, with a tentative D call TRBD1 (6 bases). The CDR3 covers 14 residues. V lost 5 bases, J lost 5 bases, and 10 bases lay in between. CDR1 is SNHLY and CDR2 is FYNNEI in the germline V gene. The CDR3 here is CASSLKGDNSPLHF. CDR3 in DNA: TGTGCCAGCAGTCTCAAGGGGGATAATTCACCCCTCCACTTT.

This clone turned up a few times. The V and J genes are TRBV7-2 and TRBJ2-3; TRBD2 agrees at 9 bases. The length of the CDR3 is 16 residues. Trimming took 2 bases from V and 5 from J; bases not matched to a gene: 8. Germline V gives CDR1 SGHTA, CDR2 FQGNSA. For the CDR3, the DNA is TGTGCCAGCAGCTTAAACGGCGGGAGGGCAGGAGATACGCAGTATTTT. It yields the protein CASSLNGGRAGDTQYF.

V is TRBV6-1 and J is TRBJ2-1; D possibly corresponds to TRBD1 (5 bases). CDR1 MNHNS and CDR2 SASEGT come from the germline V gene. V was shortened by 3 bases and J by 5 bases, with 8 bases between the two germline ends. The CDR3 extends over 13 amino acids. The CDR3 coding sequence is TGTGCCAGCAGTGACGTGGACAACAATGAGCAGTTCTTC. Encoded protein: CASSDVDNNEQFF.

The V gene is TRBV2, the J gene TRBJ1-5, with D possibly being TRBD1 (5 bases). V lost 6 bases and J lost 4, with 16 bases in between. CDR1 SNHLY and CDR2 FYNNEI come from the germline V gene. The CDR3 sequence is 15 residues long. The CDR3: CASSELRQGNQPQHF. In nucleotides, the CDR3 is TGTGCCAGCAGCGAACTACGGCAGGGTAATCAGCCCCAGCATTTT.

This chain connects TRBV7-8 to TRBJ1-2; D is possibly TRBD1 (6 bases). Germline CDR1 reads SGHVS; CDR2 reads FQNEAQ. The V end was cut by 6 bases, the J end by 4 bases, with 18 bases between. The length of the CDR3 is 15 residues. The CDR3 spells CASSSDSGSLYGYTF. The CDR3 region has the DNA TGTGCCAGCAGTTCGGACAGCGGAAGCCTCTATGGCTACACCTTC.

The rearrangement uses TRBV11-3 and TRBJ2-3; 9 bases line up with TRBD1. Germline CDR1 and CDR2: SGHNT and YENEEA. After removal of 5 bases from V and 4 bases from J, the junction contained 7 bases not matched to a gene. The CDR3 is 15 residues long. Here the CDR3 reads CASSTRTGEADTQYF. The CDR3 nucleotides are TGTGCCAGCAGCACCCGGACAGGGGAGGCAGATACGCAGTATTTT.

The chain joins TRBV6-5 to TRBJ2-2, with TRBD2 matching over 7 bases. The CDR3 spans 15 residues. Germline V lookup: CDR1 MNHEY, CDR2 SVGAGI. V was clipped by 6 bases and J by 8 bases; unmatched bases: 12. The CDR3 region has the DNA TGTGCCAGCAGAAACGGAGGAGGAGCGGGAGGGGAGCTGTTTTTT. Its translation is CASRNGGGAGGELFF.

The chain recombines TRBV5-4 with TRBJ2-1; 10 bases are shared with TRBD2. With V trimmed by 2 bases and J by 6 bases, 5 bases remained unmatched. The CDR3 sequence is 15 residues long. CDR1 is SGHNT and CDR2 is YYREEE in the germline V gene (reference sequence). Here the CDR3 reads CASSFKRGGINEQFF. The CDR3 nucleotides are TGTGCCAGCAGCTTTAAGCGGGGGGGCATCAATGAGCAGTTCTTC.

The rearrangement joins TRBV7-2 to TRBJ1-5; TRBD1 matches 7 bases. Trimming took 4 bases from V and 2 from J; bases not matched to a gene: 2. This CDR3 region has 14 residues. The germline V gene has CDR1 SGHTA and CDR2 FQGNSA. The chain's CDR3 is CASSSGTGNQPQHF. CDR3 in DNA: TGTGCCAGCAGCTCTGGGACAGGCAATCAGCCCCAGCATTTT.

This chain connects TRBV5-4 to TRBJ1-1; TRBD1 is a possible D gene (6 bases). Trimming pared 0 bases from V and 1 base from J, leaving 10 bases between. Germline CDR1 SGHNT, CDR2 YYREEE (reference sequence). The CDR3 consists of 15 residues. CDR3 in amino acids: CASSLEGQSNTEAFF. The DNA for the CDR3 is TGTGCCAGCAGCTTGGAGGGACAATCGAACACTGAAGCTTTCTTT.

V is TRBV15 and J is TRBJ1-5, with TRBD1 matching over 8 bases. The CDR3 is 17 residues long. V dropped 5 bases and J dropped 1; count of bases not matched to a gene: 10. Germline V lookup: CDR1 LNHNV, CDR2 YYDKDF (reference sequence). This CDR3 reads CATSRRRTGTSNQPQHF. DNA for the CDR3: TGTGCCACCAGCCGCCGACGGACAGGGACCAGCAATCAGCCCCAGCATTTT.

CDR3 in DNA: TGTGCCAGCAGCTTACTCCTCCCAGCGGGTAAAGAGACCCAGTACTTC. Translation: CASSLLLPAGKETQYF. The rearrangement joins TRBV7-2 to TRBJ2-5; a possible D gene is TRBD2 (6 bases). Germline CDR1 SGHTA, CDR2 FQGNSA. The CDR3 totals 16 residues. The V gene lost 2 bases and the J gene lost 3 bases, with 16 bases spanning the gap.

The V gene is TRBV27, the J gene TRBJ2-1; D perhaps matches TRBD1 (6 bases). Germline CDR1 reads MNHEY; CDR2 reads SMNVEV (reference sequence). The CDR3 is 15 amino acids. Between the trimmed V and J ends, which lost 8 bases and 4 bases, there was a span of 18 bases. CDR3 amino acids: CASSPMDRQYNEQFF. The CDR3 coding sequence is TGTGCCAGCTCGCCAATGGACAGACAGTACAATGAGCAGTTCTTC.

This chain uses TRBV11-3 with TRBJ2-2; D uncertain. Trimming cost V 4 bases and J 3 bases, with 9 bases left between them. The CDR3 length is 14 residues. The germline V gene encodes CDR1 SGHNT and CDR2 YENEEA. DNA of the CDR3: TGTGCCAGCAGCTCGAGATCCCACACCGGGGAGCTGTTTTTT. This translates into CASSSRSHTGELFF.

The V call is TRBV28, the J call TRBJ2-7, with D maybe TRBD1 (6 bases). There are 14 residues in the CDR3. From germline, CDR1 is MDHEN and CDR2 SYDVKM. Trimming cost V 2 bases and J 0 bases, with 8 bases left between them. CDR3 coding DNA: TGTGCCAGCAGTTTAGGGACATTCTCCTACGAGCAGTACTTC. Translated: CASSLGTFSYEQYF.

The chain recombines TRBV7-9 with TRBJ2-5, with a tentative D call TRBD1 (5 bases). Germline CDR1 reads SEHNR; CDR2 reads FQNEAQ (reference sequence). There are 12 residues in the CDR3. With 7 bases removed from V and 7 bases from J, the gap between germline ends came to 13 bases. Here the CDR3 reads CASTQGKGTQYF. The CDR3 region has the DNA TGTGCCAGCACCCAGGGAAAGGGGACCCAGTACTTC.

This clone came up a few times. Other DNA sequences in this specimen translate into the identical CDR3. This chain connects TRBV9 to TRBJ2-3; no clear D gene. This CDR3 spans 12 amino acids. With 3 bases removed from V and 2 bases from J, the gap between germline ends came to 4 bases. Germline-derived CDR1 and CDR2 are SGDLS and YYNGEE. The CDR3 sequence is CASSAYTDTQYF. As DNA, the CDR3 is TGTGCCAGCAGCGCCTACACAGATACGCAGTATTTT.